These 14 T cell receptor beta chains came from one sample sequenced in a study of T cell responses to AZD1222 COVID-19 vaccine. Sequencing used immunoSEQ multiplex PCR; TCRdb keeps in-frame clones, though not all of them. The sample includes about 76,000 clones, roughly 80% of them seen just once. Sample: peripheral blood, taken 28 days after the second dose of the MenACWY control vaccine. The receptors stem from an adult who received the MenACWY meningococcal vaccine as a control.

This clone was seen once. The gene calls are TRBV29-1 and TRBJ2-2; possibly TRBD2 for D (5 bases). V dropped 4 bases and J dropped 5 bases, with 8 bases sitting between them. The germline CDR1 and CDR2 sequences are SQVTM and ANQGSEA. The CDR3 consists of 12 residues. The CDR3 region has the DNA TGCAGCGTTGGCGGAGGAACCGGGGAGCTGTTTTTT. Translating gives CSVGGGTGELFF.

The V and J genes are TRBV6-5 and TRBJ1-6; no clear D. V gave up 7 bases and J gave up 5 bases, with 15 bases separating them. In germline, CDR1 is MNHEY, CDR2 SVGAGI. This CDR3 is built from 15 residues. CDR3 bases: TGTGCCAGCAAAGGGCCCCGGGAAAATAATTCACCCCTCCACTTT. Translation: CASKGPRENNSPLHF.

V gene TRBV7-8 combines with J gene TRBJ2-5, with D possibly TRBD1 on 5 matching bases. CDR3 length: 15 amino acids. Germline values: CDR1 SGHVS, CDR2 FQNEAQ. V gave up 7 bases and J gave up 4 bases, with 19 bases separating them. CDR3 loop: CASTLLRGIRETQYF. The CDR3 coding sequence is TGTGCCAGCACCCTCCTAAGGGGAATAAGAGAGACCCAGTACTTC.

This clone was seen a handful of times. This chain connects TRBV7-9 to TRBJ2-5, with 7 positions matching TRBD1. The germline V gene has CDR1 SEHNR and CDR2 FQNEAQ (reference sequence). The CDR3 consists of 15 residues. J lost 5 bases, V lost 5 bases, and 11 bases had no gene match. CDR3 residues: CASSADTRGYETQYF. CDR3 nucleotide sequence: TGTGCCAGCAGCGCAGATACCAGGGGGTACGAGACCCAGTACTTC.

This rearrangement joins TRBV2 to TRBJ1-1, with D uncertain. CDR1 and CDR2 (germline): SNHLY, FYNNEI. This CDR3 has 11 amino acids. Trimming stripped 6 bases from V and 9 bases from J, with 11 bases between. The CDR3 loop is CASRTRSKAFF. In DNA form, the CDR3 reads TGTGCCAGCAGAACCAGGTCAAAAGCTTTCTTT. The variable domain in full, with the rest retrieved from reference TRBV2 and TRBJ1-1, is EPEVTQTPSHQVTQMGQEVILRCVPISNHLYFYWYRQILGQKVEFLVSFYNNEISEKSEIFDDQFSVERPDGSNFTLKIRSTKLEDSAMYFCASRTRSKAFFGQGTRLTVV.

In its sample, this clone was seen once. This chain connects TRBV2 to TRBJ1-1, with D tentatively TRBD1 (5 bases). Trimming took 2 bases from V and 3 from J, leaving 16 bases between them. CDR3 length equals 16 residues. Germline V lookup: CDR1 SNHLY, CDR2 FYNNEI. The CDR3 nucleotides read TGTGCCAGCAGTGAATTGTCTAGGGGAGGGGACACTGAAGCTTTCTTT. Translating gives CASSELSRGGDTEAFF.

V gene TRBV5-1 combines with J gene TRBJ1-4; a possible D gene is TRBD1 (6 bases). The CDR3 has 15 amino acids. V gave up 4 bases and J gave up 6 bases, with 16 bases separating them. CDR1 and CDR2 (germline): SGHRS, YFSETQ. Here the CDR3 reads CASSKGGGSDEKLFF. CDR3 bases: TGCGCCAGCAGCAAGGGCGGGGGCTCCGATGAAAAACTGTTTTTT.

Concerning this clone: A far larger clone is just one base off, so this is likely a read error. The sample has other DNA sequences that encode this CDR3 too. The chain has TRBV19 and TRBJ1-5, with 10 bases identical to TRBD1. CDR1 LNHDA and CDR2 SQIVND come from the germline V gene (reference sequence). Trimming cost V 6 bases and J 7 bases; bases outside gene matches: 9. The CDR3 sequence is 15 residues long. This CDR3 reads CASSEDRGVGQPQHF. The CDR3 DNA sequence: TGTGCCAGTAGCGAGGACAGGGGGGTGGGGCAGCCCCAGCATTTT.

The V call is TRBV7-9, the J call TRBJ2-3; maybe TRBD2 (6 bases). This CDR3 comprises 11 residues. V was cut by 8 bases and J by 6 bases, with 9 bases left in between. CDR1 is SEHNR, CDR2 FQNEAQ, per germline (reference sequence). The CDR3 reads CASELADTQYF. CDR3 DNA sequence: TGTGCCAGCGAACTAGCCGATACGCAGTATTTT.

The rearrangement links TRBV21-1 to TRBJ2-7; TRBD2 is taken as the D call from the table, unchecked against the DNA. TRBV21-1 represents a pseudogene. CDR3 length: 15 amino acids. CDR3 loop: CASSKRRAGTYEQYF. In DNA form, the CDR3 reads TGTGCCAGCAGCAAACGCAGAGCGGGTACCTACGAGCAGTACTTC.

In this sample, this clone turned up many times. The chain has TRBV7-9 and TRBJ2-2; TRBD1 matches at 9 bases. CDR1 and CDR2 (germline): SEHNR, FQNEAQ (reference sequence). The CDR3 spans 17 residues. The trim removed 6 bases at V and 4 bases at J, leaving 12 bases unmatched. DNA for the CDR3: TGTGCCAGCAGGCGTAGCGGTCACAGGGGGCCCACCGGGGAGCTGTTTTTT. Amino acid sequence: CASRRSGHRGPTGELFF.

This sequence joins TRBV30 and TRBJ1-2, with 7 bases matching TRBD1. Trimming took 0 bases from V and 3 from J; bases not matched to a gene: 1. Germline CDR1 and CDR2: GTSNPN and SVGIG (reference sequence). The CDR3 contains 13 residues. CDR3 sequence (DNA): TGTGCCTGGAGTGTAGGACAGGACTATGGCTACACCTTC. Its translation is CAWSVGQDYGYTF.

The V call is TRBV2, the J call TRBJ2-5, with 8 bases identical to TRBD2. The V gene's germline CDR1 is SNHLY and CDR2 FYNNEI. With 5 bases clipped from V and 1 base from J, the junction kept 9 bases outside the gene matches. The CDR3 runs to 16 residues. CDR3 in DNA: TGTGCCAGCAGTTCCGGCGGGGGGTCTGTCCAAGAGACCCAGTACTTC. Translated: CASSSGGGSVQETQYF. Full variable domain (outside the CDR3, taken from reference TRBV2 and TRBJ2-5): EPEVTQTPSHQVTQMGQEVILRCVPISNHLYFYWYRQILGQKVEFLVSFYNNEISEKSEIFDDQFSVERPDGSNFTLKIRSTKLEDSAMYFCASSSGGGSVQETQYFGPGTRLLVL.

The chain carries TRBV30 and TRBJ1-2; TRBD1 agrees at 10 bases. Germline trimming cut 4 bases from V and 7 bases from J; bases unmatched to any gene: 12. Germline values: CDR1 GTSNPN, CDR2 SVGIG (reference sequence). The CDR3 spans 15 residues. CDR3 region: CAWMTIGTGVRGYTF. DNA of the CDR3: TGTGCCTGGATGACCATTGGGACAGGGGTTCGTGGCTACACCTTC. Together with reference TRBV30 and TRBJ1-2, the CDR3 gives the full variable domain: SQTIHQWPATLVQPVGSPLSLECTVEGTSNPNLYWYRQAAGRGLQLLFYSVGIGQISSEVPQNLSASRPQDRQFILSSKKLLLSDSGFYLCAWMTIGTGVRGYTFGSGTRLTVV.